The 18 T cell receptor beta chains below were found in one sample sequenced in a study of T cells in Graves' hyperthyroidism and ophthalmopathy. The investigators amplified TCR beta CDR3 regions from RNA transcripts. The HTBI primer set was used in a first-round RT-PCR of the TCR CDR3. TCRdb ran MiXCR on the multiplex PCR reads and lists one entry per CDR3 protein. Among about 350,000 distinct CDR3 sequences listed, over 11% were seen once. Material: blood. These receptor sequences come from a woman aged 25 to 39 with Graves' hyperthyroidism.

This clonotype was observed many times. The chain uses TRBV2 and TRBJ2-3, with D perhaps TRBD1 or TRBD2 (5 bases each). The ends were cut back, 7 bases at V and 0 bases at J, with 14 bases in the middle. Germline V CDR1 and CDR2: SNHLY, FYNNEI. The length of the CDR3 is 15 residues. CDR3 sequence: CASITPGRSTDTQYF. The CDR3 DNA sequence: TGTGCCAGCATCACTCCGGGACGGAGCACAGATACGCAGTATTTT.

As regards this clonotype: A much larger clone differs by one base, so this may be a read error. The chain carries TRBV29-1 and TRBJ1-3; D gene unclear. Germline CDR1 is SQVTM and CDR2 is ANQGSEA. The CDR3 extends over 15 amino acids. The CDR3 region has the DNA TGCAGCGTTGAAGAAGGAGCGGTACTTGGAAGCACCATATATTTT. Protein product: CSVEEGAVLGSTIYF.

Many counts were recorded for this clonotype. The CDR3 protein is CASSPSRDNEQFF. The DNA of the CDR3 is TGTGCCAGCTCACCCTCCCGTGACAATGAGCAGTTCTTC. The rearrangement joins TRBV18 to TRBJ2-1; no definite D call. The CDR3 runs 13 residues. Trimming took off 3 bases at V and 5 bases at J, with 8 bases between the two ends. The germline V gene has CDR1 KGHSH and CDR2 LQKENI.

This clonotype has a count of ten or more. The CDR3 protein is CASSATSGRSEQYF. The CDR3 nucleotides are TGTGCCAGCAGCGCGACTAGCGGGAGGTCCGAGCAGTACTTC. The chain carries TRBV6-1 and TRBJ2-7; 13 nucleotides line up with TRBD2. CDR3 length: 14 amino acids. Germline values: CDR1 MNHNS, CDR2 SASEGT. V gave up 6 bases and J gave up 6 bases; unmatched junction bases: 5.

This clonotype appeared a few times. The chain combines TRBV24-1 with TRBJ1-5; 7 bases agree with TRBD1. The germline V gene has CDR1 KGHDR and CDR2 SFDVKD. V lost 3 bases to trimming and J lost 0 bases; unmatched junction nucleotides: 16. The length of the CDR3 is 20 residues. The CDR3 DNA sequence: TGTGCCACCAGTGATGCGGTCCTACGAGAGGGGGCGGATAGCAATCAGCCCCAGCATTTT. It translates to CATSDAVLREGADSNQPQHF.

This clonotype was observed many times. The chain uses TRBV2 and TRBJ2-1, with 8 bases that match TRBD2. This CDR3 has 13 residues. V dropped 10 bases and J dropped 7; count of bases not matched to a gene: 9. CDR1 and CDR2 from the germline V gene are SNHLY and FYNNEI. CDR3 loop: CATQRREVNEQFF. The CDR3 DNA sequence: TGTGCCACCCAAAGGCGGGAGGTGAATGAGCAGTTCTTC.

J is TRBJ1-3 and V is TRBV2, with TRBD1 as a possible D gene (6 bases). Germline CDR1 reads SNHLY; CDR2 reads FYNNEI. Trimming stripped 6 bases from V and 0 bases from J, with 15 bases between. The CDR3 runs to 16 residues. CDR3 bases: TGTGCCAGCAGCCACGACAGGCGGAGCTCTGGAAACACCATATATTTT. Protein: CASSHDRRSSGNTIYF.

The V and J genes are TRBV28 and TRBJ2-7; 7 bases agree with TRBD1. This CDR3 is 14 amino acids long. V lost 5 bases to trimming and J lost 2 bases; unmatched junction nucleotides: 6. Germline loops: CDR1 MDHEN, CDR2 SYDVKM. The CDR3 reads CASSTTGVAYEQYF. DNA for the CDR3: TGTGCCAGCAGTACTACAGGGGTGGCCTACGAGCAGTACTTC.

This chain joins TRBV7-9 and TRBJ2-7, with 7 bases aligning to TRBD1. Germline V lookup: CDR1 SEHNR, CDR2 FQNEAQ (reference sequence). V lost 4 bases, J lost 4 bases, and 7 bases stayed unmatched. The CDR3 spans 14 residues. The CDR3 loop reads CASSSSGGVYEQYF. The CDR3 DNA reads TGTGCCAGCAGCTCCTCAGGGGGTGTGTACGAGCAGTACTTC. The whole variable domain, remainder taken from reference TRBV7-9 and TRBJ2-7, is DTGVSQNPRHKITKRGQNVTFRCDPISEHNRLYWYRQTLGQGPEFLTYFQNEAQLEKSRLLSDRFSAERPKGSFSTLEIQRTEQGDSAMYLCASSSSGGVYEQYFGPGTRLTVT.

This clonotype was detected ten times or more. The V gene is TRBV10-3, the J gene TRBJ1-3; TRBD1 is a possible D gene (5 bases). With 2 bases removed from V and 1 base from J, the gap between germline ends came to 6 bases. This CDR3 spans 14 amino acids. Germline assignment: CDR1 ENHRY and CDR2 SYGVKD. CDR3 sequence (DNA): TGTGCCATCAGTGAGGCAGGGTCTGGAAACACCATATATTTT. Its translation: CAISEAGSGNTIYF.

The chain combines TRBV27 with TRBJ1-5; D is ambiguous. The CDR3 loop spans 15 amino acids. Trimming stripped 4 bases from V and 0 bases from J, with 10 bases between. From germline, CDR1 is MNHEY and CDR2 SMNVEV (reference sequence). CDR3 DNA sequence: TGTGCCAGCAGTTCCGTGTCCTATAGCAATCAGCCCCAGCATTTT. Amino acid sequence: CASSSVSYSNQPQHF.

This clonotype was found many times. The CDR3 here is CASSLTQETQYF. CDR3 bases: TGTGCCAGCAGCCTGACGCAAGAGACCCAGTACTTC. The J gene is TRBJ2-5, the V gene TRBV6-1; D is ambiguous. Between the trimmed V and J ends, which lost 6 bases and 2 bases, there was a span of 7 bases. The CDR3 has 12 amino acids. CDR1 is MNHNS and CDR2 is SASEGT in the germline V gene.

This clonotype was picked up a small number of times. The chain uses TRBV28 and TRBJ1-6; tentative D call: TRBD1 (5 bases). This CDR3 region has 15 residues. V was cut by 4 bases and J by 4 bases, with 11 bases left in between. Germline CDR1 reads MDHEN; CDR2 reads SYDVKM. In DNA, the CDR3 is TGTGCCAGCAGTTCAAAACAGGTTTATAATTCACCCCTCCACTTT. Translation gives CASSSKQVYNSPLHF.

In its sample, this clonotype was seen a few times. V and J are TRBV10-3 and TRBJ2-3; D possibly matches TRBD1 or TRBD2 (5 bases each). With 9 bases removed from V and 2 bases from J, the gap between germline ends came to 18 bases. This CDR3 spans 15 amino acids. The germline gives CDR1 ENHRY, CDR2 SYGVKD. The CDR3: CAIWTPGAYTDTQYF. CDR3 DNA: TGTGCCATTTGGACTCCTGGGGCTTACACAGATACGCAGTATTTT.

The rearrangement links TRBV30 to TRBJ2-7; D is uncertain. The V and J ends lost 0 bases and 4 bases respectively, with 10 bases between them. The CDR3 is 13 residues long. Germline CDR1 reads GTSNPN; CDR2 reads SVGIG (reference sequence). CDR3 in DNA: TGTGCCTGGAGTGTAGACGGTCAATACGAGCAGTACTTC. This encodes CAWSVDGQYEQYF.

This clonotype was counted ten times or more. The chain links TRBV12-3 or TRBV12-4 to TRBJ2-7; TRBD2 is a possible D gene (5 bases). The V end was cut by 3 bases, the J end by 7 bases, with 13 bases between. This CDR3 spans 13 amino acids. The CDR3 loop reads CASSFGPSGEQYF. The CDR3 nucleotides read TGTGCCAGCAGTTTCGGCCCGTCGGGGGAGCAGTACTTC.

This clonotype was detected many times. The rearrangement joins TRBV2 to TRBJ1-5, with D maybe TRBD1 (5 bases). The CDR3 covers 12 residues. V was pared by 6 bases and J by 3 bases, with 6 bases between. CDR1 and CDR2 from the germline V gene are SNHLY and FYNNEI. The CDR3 bases are TGTGCCAGCAGCGGGGCCAATCAGCCCCAGCATTTT. Its protein is CASSGANQPQHF.

This clonotype was seen ten or more times. The chain employs TRBV6-2 or TRBV6-3 and TRBJ2-7, with D perhaps TRBD1 or TRBD2 (5 bases each). The CDR3 has 14 residues. Trimming took off 6 bases at V and 5 bases at J, with 17 bases between the two ends. Germline CDR1 reads MNHEY; CDR2 reads SVGEGT. CDR3 bases: TGTGCCAGCAGAGTCAAGGGGAGCGGCGACGAGCAGTACTTC. This sequence encodes CASRVKGSGDEQYF.